This T cell receptor (beta chain) is from a study of a mutant IDH1 vaccine in newly diagnosed glioma. The V end lost 1 base, the J end lost 1 base, and 8 bases lay between the germline ends. CDR3 size: 14 residues. Germline V lookup: CDR1 LNHDA, CDR2 SQIVND (reference sequence). Clones were sequenced by immunoSEQ multiplex PCR, and TCRdb holds only the in-frame ones, with some missing. Altogether roughly 52,000 clones are present, 84% being singletons, with the ten largest covering roughly 4%. Time point of the sample: week 35, safety follow-up. The investigators gave 300 ug of mutant IDH1 20-mer peptide in each vaccine dose, together with topical imiquimod. To note about this clone: What it binds is not known.

The chain links TRBV19 to TRBJ2-7; no firm D call. This clonotype was obtained from a woman younger than 35 with glioma. The sample was PBMCs, taken from a glioma patient whose treatment included an IDH1 peptide vaccine. The CDR3 reads CASSIVMYSYEQYF. The CDR3 DNA follows: TGTGCCAGTAGTATAGTCATGTATTCCTACGAGCAGTACTTC.